These 12 T cell receptor beta chains were sequenced from one sample in a study of blood T cell repertoires in COVID-19. Sequencing used immunoSEQ multiplex PCR; TCRdb keeps in-frame clones, though not all of them. The table has around 30,000 clones, approximately 85% seen once; the top ten hold roughly 7%. The sample consisted of peripheral blood. The receptors were sampled from a human donor in a cohort sampled during active COVID-19.

The CDR3 DNA is TGTGCCAGCAGCCCTTGGGCAGGGGTGGACTATGGCTACACCTTC. This sequence encodes CASSPWAGVDYGYTF. The chain uses TRBV7-9 and TRBJ1-2; a possible D gene is TRBD1 (6 bases). The CDR3 totals 15 residues. In germline, CDR1 is SEHNR, CDR2 FQNEAQ (reference sequence). The ends were cut back, 5 bases at V and 3 bases at J, with 16 bases in the middle.

This rearrangement joins TRBV19 to TRBJ1-5; 10 bases line up with TRBD1. The CDR3 is made up of 15 amino acids. CDR1 LNHDA and CDR2 SQIVND come from the germline V gene (reference sequence). J gave up 2 bases and V 8 bases, and 6 bases lay outside the gene matches. CDR3 residues: CASCPGTGGNQPQHF. As DNA, the CDR3 is TGTGCCAGTTGTCCCGGGACAGGGGGCAATCAGCCCCAGCATTTT.

This clone was counted a few times. V and J are TRBV27 and TRBJ2-7; perhaps TRBD1 as D (6 bases). CDR3 length: 14 amino acids. Per the germline V gene, CDR1 is MNHEY and CDR2 is SMNVEV (reference sequence). V lost 5 bases and J lost 2, with 13 bases in between. The CDR3 region is CASSPPGGPYEQYF. CDR3 bases: TGTGCCAGCAGTCCCCCTGGGGGCCCCTACGAGCAGTACTTC.

Here the CDR3 reads CASSEPGDPGNTIYF. CDR3 DNA sequence: TGTGCCAGCAGTGAACCAGGGGACCCTGGAAACACCATATATTTT. V gene TRBV6-1 combines with J gene TRBJ1-3; perhaps TRBD1 as D (6 bases). This CDR3 region has 15 residues. The germline V gene has CDR1 MNHNS and CDR2 SASEGT. Deletions cut 2 bases from V and 2 bases from J, with 10 bases between.

CDR3 protein: CASSFVGGGAGETQYF. CDR3 DNA sequence: TGTGCCAGCAGCTTTGTGGGCGGGGGGGCCGGAGAGACCCAGTACTTC. V and J are TRBV7-6 and TRBJ2-5; TRBD2 agrees at 9 bases. Germline V gene data show CDR1 as SGHVS and CDR2 as FNYEAQ. The CDR3 totals 16 residues. Trimming cost V 3 bases and J 4 bases; bases outside gene matches: 9.

This clone was counted only a few times. The V call is TRBV3-1 (or the pseudogene TRBV3-2), the J call TRBJ1-6; the match to TRBD1 covers 7 bases. The CDR3 contains 15 residues. Germline V lookup: CDR1 LGHDT, CDR2 YNNKEL (reference sequence). The V gene end was trimmed by 3 bases and the J gene end by 6 bases; junction bases not matched to a gene: 5. The CDR3 reads CASSQDWDSNSPLHF. CDR3 DNA sequence: TGTGCCAGCAGCCAGGACTGGGACAGTAATTCACCCCTCCACTTT.

The rearrangement links TRBV11-3 to TRBJ2-3, with a tentative D call TRBD2 (5 bases). V was clipped by 0 bases and J by 0 bases, with 7 bases between them. Germline assignment: CDR1 SGHNT and CDR2 YENEEA. The CDR3 totals 15 residues. The CDR3 DNA follows: TGTGCCAGCAGCTTAGAAAGCGGTAGCACAGATACGCAGTATTTT. It encodes CASSLESGSTDTQYF.

The V gene is TRBV5-4, the J gene TRBJ2-3, with TRBD2 matching over 16 bases. V shed 5 bases and J 2 bases; nucleotides not matched to a gene: 5. Germline V lookup: CDR1 SGHNT, CDR2 YYREEE (reference sequence). The CDR3 spans 17 residues. The CDR3 nucleotides read TGTGCCAGCAGGGTGGGACTAGCGGGGGGGAACACAGATACGCAGTATTTT. Protein sequence: CASRVGLAGGNTDTQYF. Full variable domain (rest looked up from reference TRBV5-4 and TRBJ2-3): ETGVTQSPTHLIKTRGQQVTLRCSSQSGHNTVSWYQQALGQGPQFIFQYYREEENGRGNFPPRFSGLQFPNYSSELNVNALELDDSALYLCASRVGLAGGNTDTQYFGPGTRLTVL.

V gene TRBV30 combines with J gene TRBJ1-2; D not certain. Germline lookup yields CDR1 GTSNPN and CDR2 SVGIG (reference sequence). Trimming removed 0 bases from V and 0 bases from J, with 14 bases in between. The CDR3 runs to 16 residues. The CDR3 loop reads CAWSVHEGWANYGYTF. The CDR3 region has the DNA TGTGCCTGGAGTGTACATGAGGGATGGGCTAACTATGGCTACACCTTC.

The V gene is TRBV19, the J gene TRBJ2-1; 7 positions match TRBD2. The CDR3 loop spans 16 amino acids. In germline, CDR1 is LNHDA, CDR2 SQIVND (reference sequence). The V gene end was trimmed by 5 bases and the J gene end by 0 bases; junction bases not matched to a gene: 7. The chain's CDR3 is CASSFTSASSYNEQFF. The CDR3 coding sequence is TGTGCCAGTAGTTTCACTAGCGCGAGCTCCTACAATGAGCAGTTCTTC.

V usage is TRBV6-5 and J usage is TRBJ2-5, with TRBD1 identical over 8 bases. The CDR3 is made up of 12 amino acids. V shed 6 bases and J 5 bases; nucleotides not matched to a gene: 2. In germline, CDR1 is MNHEY, CDR2 SVGAGI. The CDR3 DNA follows: TGTGCCAGCAGGGACAGGGCGGAGACCCAGTACTTC. Protein sequence: CASRDRAETQYF.

The chain recombines TRBV27 with TRBJ1-5; no reliable D call. The CDR3 length is 13 residues. The V end lost 2 bases, the J end lost 4 bases, and 6 bases lay between the germline ends. The V gene's germline CDR1 is MNHEY and CDR2 SMNVEV (reference sequence). The CDR3 bases are TGTGCCAGCAGTTTAGGGCTAAATCAGCCCCAGCATTTT. The encoded protein is CASSLGLNQPQHF.